These T cell receptor beta chains were read from a single sample in a study of identical twins. TCRdb re-analysed the 5' RACE reads in MiXCR, keeping a single row per CDR3 protein. The repertoire holds roughly 690,000 distinct CDR3 sequences, with 21% as singletons. This sample also appeared in a second study, on T cells expressing NK-cell markers.

Sequencing was done on a sample of PBMCs. These receptors were obtained from a woman aged 18-30 years in good health. Both conserved end residues are part of each CDR3. The D gene is left open where the match is weak. Clone size is shown for a subset of rows, as once, few, many or a class of expanded clone.

TRBV12-3/TRBV12-4,TRBJ1-3,many,TRBD1,TGTGCCAGCAGGGTGACAGGGGGCTCTGGAAACACCATATATTTT,CASRVTGGSGNTIYF
TRBV5-6,TRBJ2-5,NA,NA,TGTGCCAGCAGCCAACGTCGAGGGACGTTTTTTCAAGAGACCCAGTACTTC,CASSQRRGTFFQETQYF
TRBV5-1,TRBJ2-7,few,NA,TGCGCCAGCAGCTTGGAGCTGACCGGCGAGCAGTACTTC,CASSLELTGEQYF
TRBV20-1,TRBJ2-3,NA,NA,TGCAGTGGAGTCGGCCTCACAGATACGCAGTATTTT,CSGVGLTDTQYF
TRBV7-9,TRBJ1-2,NA,NA,TGTGCCAGCAGCTTAGGATCCGCAGTCACGTATGGCTACACCTTC,CASSLGSAVTYGYTF
TRBV10-3,TRBJ1-1,few,TRBD1,TGTGCCGCCCTACGGACAGGCCCGATCACTGAAGCTTTCTTT,CAALRTGPITEAFF
TRBV20-1,TRBJ1-1,NA,TRBD1,TGCAGTGCTTCAGGAGGGGGCCGCGAAGCTTTCTTT,CSASGGGREAFF
TRBV10-3,TRBJ1-4,few,NA,TGTGCCATCAGTGGGGGACGGACGAGCAAACTGTTTTTT,CAISGGRTSKLFF
TRBV20-1,TRBJ2-7,NA,NA,TGCAGTGCTAGGACAGCCACCCCGGACGAGCAGTACTTC,CSARTATPDEQYF
TRBV12-3/TRBV12-4,TRBJ2-5,many,NA,TGTGCCAGCAGTTTACGGCCAGAGACCCAGTACTTC,CASSLRPETQYF
TRBV5-6,TRBJ2-7,few,TRBD1,TGTGCCAGCAGCCCAGGGGGCATCGACGAGCAGTACTTC,CASSPGGIDEQYF
TRBV24-1,TRBJ2-1,few,NA,TGTGCCACCAGTGACGGATACAATGAGCAGTTCTTC,CATSDGYNEQFF
TRBV15,TRBJ1-2,many,NA,TGTGCCACCGGTGGGACATACTCGGGTTACACCTTC,CATGGTYSGYTF
TRBV7-9,TRBJ2-7,NA,NA,TGTGCCAGCAGCTTATACCGGAGTCCATTACCCTACGAGCAGTACTTC,CASSLYRSPLPYEQYF
TRBV9,TRBJ1-6,few,NA,TGTGCCAGCAGTTTCCGAACAGATTATAATTCACCCCTCCACTTT,CASSFRTDYNSPLHF
TRBV11-2,TRBJ2-1,NA,TRBD1,TGTGCCAGCAGCTCCGTCGGACAGGGGATTTGGCGCTACAATGAGCAGTTCTTC,CASSSVGQGIWRYNEQFF
TRBV20-1,TRBJ2-2,few,NA,TGCAGTGTTCTCCAATCCGGACGATCCACCGGGGAGCTGTTTTTT,CSVLQSGRSTGELFF
TRBV5-6,TRBJ2-3,NA,TRBD2,TGTGCCAGCAGCCCTCAGCGGGGGAGTCAGTATTTT,CASSPQRGSQYF
TRBV19,TRBJ2-1,NA,NA,TGTGCCAGTAGTATAGGGTACAATGAGCAGTTCTTC,CASSIGYNEQFF
TRBV27,TRBJ2-2,many,NA,TGTGCCAGCAGTTTATTGGCCGGGGAGCTGTTTTTT,CASSLLAGELFF
TRBV20-1,TRBJ2-1,many,NA,TGCAGTGCTAGACGGTCAAACTACAATGAGCAGTTCTTC,CSARRSNYNEQFF
TRBV12-3/TRBV12-4,TRBJ2-6,few,NA,TGTGCCAGCAGTTTAAGGGACCGGCCCAACGTCCTGACTTTC,CASSLRDRPNVLTF
TRBV6-1,TRBJ1-4,NA,NA,TGTGCCAGGATGCACCGACCCAGTTTACGGGATGAAAAACTGTTTTTT,CARMHRPSLRDEKLFF
TRBV5-5,TRBJ1-5,many,TRBD1,TGTGCCAGCAGTTTCCGGACAGGGGGCAATCAGCCCCAGCATTTT,CASSFRTGGNQPQHF
TRBV20-1,TRBJ2-3,once,NA,TGCAGTGCTAGAAAAGGGGGGAGGCTGACAGATACGCAGTATTTT,CSARKGGRLTDTQYF
TRBV20-1,TRBJ1-2,NA,TRBD1,TGCAGTGCTAGAAGAGGGACAGGACATGGCTACACCTTC,CSARRGTGHGYTF
TRBV12-5,TRBJ2-1,NA,NA,TGTGCTAGTGGTTTTATTCCCGGTGGGGATGAGCAGTTCTTC,CASGFIPGGDEQFF
TRBV5-4,TRBJ2-1,few,TRBD2,TGTGCCAGCAGCTTGGCCGCGGGGGTATCCTACAATGAGCAGTTCTTC,CASSLAAGVSYNEQFF
TRBV6-1,TRBJ1-1,few,NA,TGTGCCAGCCGACGGGGGGGGCTAGGGACTGAAGCTTTCTTT,CASRRGGLGTEAFF
TRBV29-1,TRBJ1-6,NA,NA,TGCAGCGTTGACATGCGCCGGACGAATTCACCCCTCCACTTT,CSVDMRRTNSPLHF
TRBV20-1,TRBJ2-1,few,NA,TGCAGTGCTGGCCAGCGCAGGGCTACCTACAATGAGCAGTTCTTC,CSAGQRRATYNEQFF
TRBV7-2,TRBJ1-1,NA,NA,TGTGCCAGCAGCCCCCGGACAGACGAAGCTTTCTTT,CASSPRTDEAFF
TRBV29-1,TRBJ2-7,NA,TRBD1,TGCAGCGGTTCCAGGGGGCCGATTGGAGAGCAGTACTTC,CSGSRGPIGEQYF
TRBV7-9,TRBJ1-1,NA,TRBD1,TGTGCCAGCAGCGCTCGGACAGGGGGCGCAAGGGCTTTCTTT,CASSARTGGARAFF
TRBV30,TRBJ2-2,NA,TRBD2,TGTGCCTGGAGCGGGGGAAAAAGCGGGAGGGCTTTGGACACCGGGGAGCTGTTTTTT,CAWSGGKSGRALDTGELFF
TRBV11-1,TRBJ2-3,few,NA,TGTGCCAGCAGCTTAGCTCGCGGCACCGCAACAGATACGCAGTATTTT,CASSLARGTATDTQYF
TRBV5-6,TRBJ2-4,NA,NA,TGTGCCAGCAGCTCAGGGACCAAAAACATTCAGTACTTC,CASSSGTKNIQYF
TRBV10-3,TRBJ1-2,few,TRBD1,TGTGCCATCAGTGGGACAGGCTATGGCTACACCTTC,CAISGTGYGYTF
TRBV10-3,TRBJ1-1,NA,NA,TGTGCCATCAGTGATCCCCTGGAGGGGACTGAAGCTTTCTTT,CAISDPLEGTEAFF